This T cell receptor (beta chain) is drawn from a study of graft-versus-host responses after intestinal transplantation. Study information: Once they had received anti-thymocyte globulin induction, all recipients took tacrolimus and steroids for two to three years. Study observations and caveats: Recipient marrow harbored GvH clones, some of which surfaced first in ileum or blood. Early post-transplant declines in HvG were associated with peak levels of circulating GvH clones.

Generated by immunoSEQ multiplex PCR, the TCRdb table keeps only in-frame clones and is missing some. The data contain 85,000 to 130,000 clones, roughly 84% of them singletons. This CDR3 spans 16 amino acids. The germline V and J ends were trimmed by 1 base and 7 bases, with 16 bases remaining between them. Germline CDR1 is MNHNS and CDR2 is SASEGT. About this clone: Its matching antigen is unknown.

The J gene is TRBJ1-4, the V gene TRBV6-1, with D unresolved. This sequence originates from a human donor who received an intestinal transplant. The source material was unstimulated CD4+ T cells sorted from spleen or lymph node cells, sampled before intestinal transplant. For the CDR3, the DNA is TGTGCCAGCAGTGAAGTTCGGCCGGGTTACGGTGAAAAACTGTTTTTT. It encodes CASSEVRPGYGEKLFF.